This T cell receptor beta chain was identified in a study of cytomegalovirus exposure and HLA in healthy donors (dated by TCRdb to the late 2010s). In the study overall: According to a later analysis, the 120 or so validation repertoires were produced on the same platform as the 666 repertoires of the first cohort. The study combined high-throughput TCR immunosequencing, statistical association of individual TCRs with disease status, and machine learning to predict cytomegalovirus infection status. The aim of the study was to test whether cataloging public T cell receptors could identify signatures of past pathogen exposure. A separate validation cohort of about 110 different subjects was used in addition to the approximately 610-subject first cohort. Points the paper makes about the study in general: The classifier was reported to diagnose cytomegalovirus status with high specificity and sensitivity in both the original and validation cohorts. A later analysis had no HLA typing for the validation cohort, so co-occurrence there was scored across all 110 or so repertoires. Across donors, most TCR sequences were observed very rarely, whereas some public TCRs were present in many individuals. The authors suggested that the approach could potentially be extended to other disease states and immunological phenotypes. In vitro tests confirmed that a few of the cytomegalovirus-associated TCR beta chains recognize cytomegalovirus antigens. The study gave a list of 150 to 200 TCR beta chains associated with cytomegalovirus. A later analysis found that TCRs clustered in the first cohort also tended to co-occur in the roughly 120 validation repertoires, with just under 95% of cluster scores above 0.

Library preparation employed the immunoSEQ multiplex PCR assay. The authors' analysis ran thus. A statistical classification framework was developed to diagnose cytomegalovirus status using the catalog of TCR beta chain sequences. The clones in this table, taken by TCRdb from immuneACCESS, are in-frame only. Not every clone is retained; where verified, under half of the shortfall comes from an unresolved V gene, and the cause of the rest is unknown. Clone size and the V and J calls come from that table; the DNA yielded D and trimming. This sample is represented by 150,000 to 200,000 clones; about 82% of them were singletons. The ten largest clones add up to around 2.4% of the sample. The donors were included in the validation cohort of over a hundred subjects, a group kept apart from the roughly 700-subject first cohort. Regarding this clone: Its recognized antigen is unknown. No quality values exist for individual bases; no much larger clone is one base distant. Other DNA sequences from this sample encode an identical CDR3 as well.

The germline V gene encodes CDR1 SGHRS and CDR2 YFSETQ. Cut back by 1 base and 0 bases, the V and J ends lie 5 bases apart. From cysteine to phenylalanine, the CDR3 is 15 amino acids long. Solely the CDR3 DNA is kept, with 45 bases framed from the first base. The sample consisted of PBMCs. The source of this sequence is a man aged 30 to 45 in good health and CMV-seropositive. This chain joins TRBV5-1 to TRBJ2-6; the D gene is unclear. The CDR3 here reads CASSLSLSGANVLTF. The DNA is TGCGCCAGCAGCTTGTCCCTCTCTGGGGCCAACGTCCTGACTTTC.